The rows below give T cell receptor beta chains drawn from one sample of a study of T cell responses to AZD1222 COVID-19 vaccine. Sequencing was performed with immunoSEQ multiplex PCR; in TCRdb, only in-frame clones are kept and a portion is missing. The table records some 200,000 clones, roughly 91% of them present only once. Source: peripheral blood, taken on day 0 of MenACWY control vaccination. The receptor source for this set is an adult in good health. CDR3s include the opening cysteine and the closing phenylalanine or tryptophan. D genes are given only for firm matches. Clone size appears in some rows only: once, few, many, or a class for an expanded clone.

CDR3aa: CASNQQGIGMNTEAFF
CDR3nt: TGTGCCAGCAACCAACAGGGAATTGGGATGAACACTGAAGCTTTCTTT
abundance: .
d_gene: .
v_gene: TRBV2
j_gene: TRBJ1-1

CDR3aa: CASSQELGGGEKLFF
CDR3nt: TGTGCCAGCAGCCAAGAATTAGGGGGCGGCGAAAAACTGTTTTTT
abundance: .
d_gene: TRBD1
v_gene: TRBV14
j_gene: TRBJ1-4

CDR3aa: CASSLEGHTPYEQYF
CDR3nt: TGCGCCAGCAGCTTGGAGGGACATACTCCCTACGAGCAGTACTTC
abundance: .
d_gene: .
v_gene: TRBV5-1
j_gene: TRBJ2-7

CDR3aa: CASRPHKSSYEQYF
CDR3nt: TGTGCCAGCAGGCCCCACAAGTCCTCCTACGAGCAGTACTTC
abundance: .
d_gene: .
v_gene: TRBV28
j_gene: TRBJ2-7

CDR3aa: CAWGEWQGGKTEAFF
CDR3nt: TGTGCCTGGGGTGAATGGCAGGGCGGAAAAACTGAAGCTTTCTTT
abundance: .
d_gene: .
v_gene: TRBV30
j_gene: TRBJ1-1

CDR3aa: CSVGEGDYGYTF
CDR3nt: TGCAGCGTTGGAGAGGGGGACTATGGCTACACCTTC
abundance: .
d_gene: .
v_gene: TRBV29-1
j_gene: TRBJ1-2

CDR3aa: CASSSTGGANEQFF
CDR3nt: TGTGCCAGCAGCTCGACAGGGGGTGCGAATGAGCAGTTCTTC
abundance: .
d_gene: TRBD1
v_gene: TRBV7-3
j_gene: TRBJ2-1

CDR3aa: CASIPGGRAYNSPLHF
CDR3nt: TGTGCCAGCATCCCAGGAGGCCGGGCCTATAATTCACCCCTCCACTTT
abundance: .
d_gene: .
v_gene: TRBV6-2/TRBV6-3
j_gene: TRBJ1-6

CDR3aa: CASSLVGTYGYTF
CDR3nt: TGTGCCAGCAGCTTAGTAGGGACCTATGGCTACACCTTC
abundance: .
d_gene: .
v_gene: TRBV7-9
j_gene: TRBJ1-2

CDR3aa: CASSLGQGARETQYF
CDR3nt: TGCGCCAGCAGCCTCGGACAGGGGGCGCGGGAGACCCAGTACTTC
abundance: once
d_gene: TRBD1
v_gene: TRBV4-1
j_gene: TRBJ2-5

CDR3aa: CASSIAGDSTDTQYF
CDR3nt: TGCGCCAGCAGCATAGCGGGGGATAGCACAGATACGCAGTATTTT
abundance: .
d_gene: TRBD2
v_gene: TRBV5-1
j_gene: TRBJ2-3

CDR3aa: CASSSGPLGEQYF
CDR3nt: TGTGCCAGCAGCTCGGGACCCCTGGGGGAGCAGTACTTC
abundance: .
d_gene: .
v_gene: TRBV7-3
j_gene: TRBJ2-7

CDR3aa: CASSHGTEATNEKLFF
CDR3nt: TGTGCCAGCAGCCATGGGACTGAGGCAACTAATGAAAAACTGTTTTTT
abundance: .
d_gene: .
v_gene: TRBV16
j_gene: TRBJ1-4